What follows describes a single T cell receptor (beta chain). Produced via immunoSEQ multiplex PCR; TCRdb's table is partial and in-frame only. The sample has some 9,700 clones; around 80% are singletons. This sample was taken from a study of chemoradiotherapy in HPV16-positive cancers. The germline V gene encodes CDR1 LNHDA and CDR2 SQIVND (reference sequence). The CDR3 runs to 11 residues. Between the trimmed V and J ends, which lost 4 bases and 8 bases, there was a span of 6 bases. Specimen collection occurred from a patient who underwent chemoradiotherapy. The clonotype originates from a human donor with HPV-associated anogenital cancer. V gene TRBV19 combines with J gene TRBJ2-1; D remains unclear. Here the CDR3 reads CASSRGYEQFF. CDR3 DNA: TGTGCCAGTAGTAGAGGATATGAGCAGTTCTTC. Full variable domain (remainder filled in from reference TRBV19 and TRBJ2-1): DGGITQSPKYLFRKEGQNVTLSCEQNLNHDAMYWYRQDPGQGLRLIYYSQIVNDFQKGDIAEGYSVSREKKESFPLTVTSAQKNPTAFYLCASSRGYEQFFGPGTRLTVL.